These 26 T cell receptor beta chains originate from one sample sequenced in a study of blood T cell repertoires in COVID-19. Libraries were prepared by immunoSEQ multiplex PCR; TCRdb keeps only in-frame clonotypes and omits some of them. The profile shows approximately 280,000 clones, around 89% of them singletons. The sample taken for sequencing was peripheral blood. The receptors come from a middle-aged man with acute or convalescent COVID-19.

This clone was recorded only once. The chain has TRBV29-1 and TRBJ2-7; no definite D call. Germline CDR1 SQVTM, CDR2 ANQGSEA. The V end was cut by 5 bases, the J end by 4 bases, with 9 bases between. The CDR3 extends over 11 amino acids. Written as DNA, the CDR3 is TGCAGCGTTTACAACGGGTACGAGCAGTACTTC. Translation: CSVYNGYEQYF.

The rearrangement uses TRBV5-6 and TRBJ2-1; TRBD2 is a possible D gene (6 bases). Trimming shortened V by 4 bases and J by 8 bases, and 16 bases separated the two germline ends. The CDR3 has 14 amino acids. Germline CDR1 is SGHDT and CDR2 is YYEEEE. CDR3 nucleotide sequence: TGTGCCAGCAGCCTCCTTGCGGGGCTGGATGAGCAGTTCTTC. Encoded protein: CASSLLAGLDEQFF.

This clone was counted a single time. The rearrangement links TRBV15 to TRBJ2-4; D might be TRBD1 (5 bases). Germline CDR1 and CDR2: LNHNV and YYDKDF (reference sequence). The CDR3 extends over 13 amino acids. V lost 4 bases, J lost 4 bases, and 8 bases lay in between. The CDR3 protein is CATSIRAKNIQYF. Here the CDR3 DNA reads TGTGCCACCAGCATCAGGGCAAAAAACATTCAGTACTTC.

The CDR3 here is CASSYSTSGFYEQYF. DNA for the CDR3: TGTGCCAGCAGTTACTCGACTAGCGGGTTCTACGAGCAGTACTTC. The chain employs TRBV6-2 or TRBV6-3 and TRBJ2-7; TRBD2 matches at 10 bases. The CDR3 totals 15 residues. CDR1 and CDR2 (germline): MNHEY, SVGEGT. V dropped 0 bases and J dropped 3; count of bases not matched to a gene: 2.

This chain connects TRBV6-5 to TRBJ2-7; 8 nucleotides match TRBD1. Looked up from germline, CDR1 is MNHEY and CDR2 is SVGAGI. J was trimmed by 5 bases and V by 4 bases; bases with no gene match: 10. The CDR3 is 15 amino acids. Here the CDR3 reads CASSFDRTGRNEQYF. The CDR3 bases are TGTGCCAGCAGTTTTGACCGGACAGGGCGCAACGAGCAGTACTTC.

The CDR3 DNA reads as TGTGCCACCGGGGAGGCGAGACAGGGAGGAGATACGCAGTATTTT. Translated, it gives CATGEARQGGDTQYF. The V and J genes are TRBV24-1 and TRBJ2-3, with a weak D call TRBD1 (7 bases). CDR3 size: 15 residues. Trimming removed 9 bases from V and 5 bases from J, with 20 bases in between. CDR1 is KGHDR, CDR2 SFDVKD, per germline.

The chain has TRBV7-9 and TRBJ1-1, with D tentatively TRBD1 (6 bases). V was shortened by 7 bases and J by 5 bases, with 14 bases between the two germline ends. Germline V gene data show CDR1 as SEHNR and CDR2 as FQNEAQ (reference sequence). The CDR3 loop spans 13 amino acids. CDR3 bases: TGTGCCAGCACCAAGTCAGGGGAAACTGAAGCTTTCTTT. This gives the protein CASTKSGETEAFF.

The chain joins TRBV10-3 to TRBJ2-7; 14 bases are a match to TRBD2. Germline CDR1 is ENHRY and CDR2 is SYGVKD. J lost 2 bases, V lost 5 bases, and 2 bases had no gene match. The CDR3 has 15 residues. The CDR3 nucleotides read TGTGCCATCAGTCTGACTAGCGGGGGGGCCTACGAGCAGTACTTC. Protein sequence: CAISLTSGGAYEQYF.

This clone was counted a single time. The chain uses TRBV3-1 (or the pseudogene TRBV3-2) and TRBJ1-2; maybe TRBD1 (6 bases). This CDR3 is 14 amino acids long. The germline V gene has CDR1 LGHDT and CDR2 YNNKEL (reference sequence). V gave up 2 bases and J gave up 4 bases, with 11 bases separating them. The CDR3 DNA sequence: TGTGCCAGCAGCCAACCAGGGGCCGGCTATGGCTACACCTTC. Translating it yields CASSQPGAGYGYTF.

J is TRBJ1-1 and V is TRBV6-6, with D unresolved. The germline V and J ends were trimmed by 5 bases and 1 base, with 14 bases remaining between them. CDR1 MNHNY and CDR2 SVGAGI come from the germline V gene (reference sequence). The CDR3 consists of 15 residues. For the CDR3, the DNA is TGTGCCAGCAGTACCCGACAAGGCCGGAACACTGAAGCTTTCTTT. Translated: CASSTRQGRNTEAFF.

The rearrangement links TRBV18 to TRBJ2-7, with D maybe TRBD1 (6 bases). V was shortened by 2 bases and J by 0 bases, with 11 bases between the two germline ends. Germline loops: CDR1 KGHSH, CDR2 LQKENI. The CDR3 consists of 15 residues. The CDR3 sequence: CASSPYGQLSYEQYF. The CDR3 DNA follows: TGTGCCAGCTCACCATATGGACAGCTCTCCTACGAGCAGTACTTC.

The rearrangement links TRBV12-5 to TRBJ1-4; no clear D. Trimming cost V 0 bases and J 5 bases, with 13 bases left between them. Germline loops: CDR1 LGHNT, CDR2 FRNRAP. This CDR3 has 16 residues. The CDR3 nucleotides read TGTGCTAGTGGTTTGGTAGACTACACGTACAATGAAAAACTGTTTTTT. Its protein is CASGLVDYTYNEKLFF.

The rearrangement uses TRBV11-2 and TRBJ1-2, with 10 bases aligning to TRBD1. Germline V gene data show CDR1 as SGHAT and CDR2 as FQNNGV. CDR3 length equals 15 residues. V was clipped by 2 bases and J by 8 bases; unmatched bases: 8. CDR3 sequence: CASSLMGTGESGYTF. The CDR3 nucleotides read TGTGCCAGCAGCTTAATGGGGACAGGGGAGTCCGGCTACACCTTC.

The V gene is TRBV9, the J gene TRBJ1-1; D is perhaps TRBD1 (5 bases). Germline CDR1 reads SGDLS; CDR2 reads YYNGEE. Trimming removed 0 bases from V and 4 bases from J, with 22 bases in between. The CDR3 spans 18 residues. CDR3 residues: CASSVGIRAGPLGTEAFF. CDR3 bases: TGTGCCAGCAGCGTAGGGATCCGGGCAGGGCCTTTAGGCACTGAAGCTTTCTTT.

A single count supports this clone. The V gene is TRBV5-1, the J gene TRBJ1-1; D perhaps matches TRBD1 (6 bases). CDR1 is SGHRS and CDR2 is YFSETQ in the germline V gene. The CDR3 extends over 13 amino acids. The ends were cut back, 4 bases at V and 9 bases at J, with 16 bases in the middle. CDR3 sequence: CASSAGAQGQAFF. Written as DNA, the CDR3 is TGCGCCAGCAGCGCAGGGGCTCAGGGGCAAGCTTTCTTT.

In DNA form, the CDR3 reads TGTGCCTGGAGTTATGACAGGGCGGCTGAAGCTTTCTTT. Encoded protein: CAWSYDRAAEAFF. The rearrangement links TRBV30 to TRBJ1-1, with 7 nucleotides matching TRBD1. This CDR3 has 13 residues. Germline-derived CDR1 and CDR2 are GTSNPN and SVGIG (reference sequence). The trim removed 2 bases at V and 6 bases at J, leaving 6 bases unmatched.

This sequence joins TRBV19 and TRBJ2-1, with 9 bases matching TRBD1. The CDR3 totals 16 residues. The germline V gene has CDR1 LNHDA and CDR2 SQIVND (reference sequence). Trimming at V came to 5 bases and at J to 0 bases, leaving 5 bases not matched to a gene. The CDR3 coding sequence is TGTGCCAGTAGTCCCGGGACAGGGAGCTCCTACAATGAGCAGTTCTTC. It yields the protein CASSPGTGSSYNEQFF.

The chain employs TRBV6-5 and TRBJ1-2, with D unresolved. Germline V gives CDR1 MNHEY, CDR2 SVGAGI. V lost 0 bases to trimming and J lost 8 bases, with 16 bases between them. The CDR3 runs to 15 residues. This CDR3 reads CASSYSIATTGGYTF. The CDR3 coding sequence is TGTGCCAGCAGTTACTCGATCGCCACGACGGGAGGCTACACCTTC.

The chain joins TRBV14 to TRBJ1-2, with D possibly TRBD1 on 5 matching bases. CDR3 size: 16 residues. Between the trimmed V and J ends, which lost 1 base and 2 bases, there was a span of 14 bases. Germline values: CDR1 SGHDN, CDR2 FVKESK. The CDR3 DNA is TGTGCCAGCAGCCAAGTGGTGGGGACTGCCAACTATGGCTACACCTTC. Encoded protein: CASSQVVGTANYGYTF.

V is TRBV25-1 and J is TRBJ2-3, with D maybe TRBD1 (5 bases). The length of the CDR3 is 13 residues. Trimming cost V 2 bases and J 4 bases, with 7 bases left between them. CDR1 is MGHDK and CDR2 is SYGVNS in the germline V gene. In DNA, the CDR3 is TGTGCCAGCAGTGAAGGGGCAGCAGATACGCAGTATTTT. This translates into CASSEGAADTQYF. The variable domain in full, with the rest retrieved from reference TRBV25-1 and TRBJ2-3, is EADIYQTPRYLVIGTGKKITLECSQTMGHDKMYWYQQDPGMELHLIHYSYGVNSTEKGDLSSESTVSRIRTEHFPLTLESARPSHTSQYLCASSEGAADTQYFGPGTRLTVL.

The chain combines TRBV6-1 with TRBJ2-7; maybe TRBD2 (6 bases). Trimming removed 1 base at V and 3 bases at J, with 13 bases between. This CDR3 is 15 amino acids long. Looked up from germline, CDR1 is MNHNS and CDR2 is SASEGT. CDR3 sequence (DNA): TGTGCCAGCAGTGAAGAGGCGGGGCGCCTCTACGAGCAGTACTTC. It yields the protein CASSEEAGRLYEQYF.

Turning to this clone: A read error may account for a junction end that differs from germline. The chain recombines TRBV9 with TRBJ2-7; 8 bases fit TRBD1. The germline V gene encodes CDR1 SGDLS and CDR2 YYNGEE. CDR3 length: 15 residues. The CDR3 DNA follows: TGTGCCGGCAGCGTCGGACAGGGTCCCCCCTACGAGCAGTACTTC. Residues: CAGSVGQGPPYEQYF.

This chain uses TRBV2 with TRBJ1-2; D call uncertain. The germline gives CDR1 SNHLY, CDR2 FYNNEI. The V end lost 7 bases, the J end lost 4 bases, and 13 bases lay between the germline ends. This CDR3 spans 13 amino acids. The CDR3 here is CASMAPAGYGYTF. The CDR3 DNA follows: TGTGCCAGCATGGCCCCTGCAGGCTATGGCTACACCTTC.

V is TRBV9 and J is TRBJ2-7, with 7 bases fitting TRBD2. Looked up from germline, CDR1 is SGDLS and CDR2 is YYNGEE. This CDR3 comprises 14 residues. J lost 0 bases, V lost 5 bases, and 5 bases had no gene match. The CDR3 here is CASSERGDSYEQYF. The CDR3 region has the DNA TGTGCCAGCAGTGAACGGGGGGACTCCTACGAGCAGTACTTC.

The chain couples TRBV28 to TRBJ1-3; TRBD1 is a possible D gene (6 bases). With 6 bases removed from V and 2 bases from J, the gap between germline ends came to 14 bases. The length of the CDR3 is 15 residues. Germline CDR1 and CDR2: MDHEN and SYDVKM. CDR3 loop: CASSPLWDTGNTIYF. The CDR3 bases are TGTGCCAGCAGCCCCCTCTGGGACACTGGAAACACCATATATTTT.

A word on this clone: This same CDR3 is encoded by further DNA sequences in the sample. CDR3 sequence: CATSRDRSYEQYF. The CDR3 DNA is TGTGCCACCAGCAGAGATAGATCCTACGAGCAGTACTTC. The chain uses TRBV15 and TRBJ2-7; D unresolved. The V and J ends lost 0 bases and 1 base respectively, with 4 bases between them. This CDR3 comprises 13 residues. The germline CDR1 and CDR2 sequences are LNHNV and YYDKDF (reference sequence).